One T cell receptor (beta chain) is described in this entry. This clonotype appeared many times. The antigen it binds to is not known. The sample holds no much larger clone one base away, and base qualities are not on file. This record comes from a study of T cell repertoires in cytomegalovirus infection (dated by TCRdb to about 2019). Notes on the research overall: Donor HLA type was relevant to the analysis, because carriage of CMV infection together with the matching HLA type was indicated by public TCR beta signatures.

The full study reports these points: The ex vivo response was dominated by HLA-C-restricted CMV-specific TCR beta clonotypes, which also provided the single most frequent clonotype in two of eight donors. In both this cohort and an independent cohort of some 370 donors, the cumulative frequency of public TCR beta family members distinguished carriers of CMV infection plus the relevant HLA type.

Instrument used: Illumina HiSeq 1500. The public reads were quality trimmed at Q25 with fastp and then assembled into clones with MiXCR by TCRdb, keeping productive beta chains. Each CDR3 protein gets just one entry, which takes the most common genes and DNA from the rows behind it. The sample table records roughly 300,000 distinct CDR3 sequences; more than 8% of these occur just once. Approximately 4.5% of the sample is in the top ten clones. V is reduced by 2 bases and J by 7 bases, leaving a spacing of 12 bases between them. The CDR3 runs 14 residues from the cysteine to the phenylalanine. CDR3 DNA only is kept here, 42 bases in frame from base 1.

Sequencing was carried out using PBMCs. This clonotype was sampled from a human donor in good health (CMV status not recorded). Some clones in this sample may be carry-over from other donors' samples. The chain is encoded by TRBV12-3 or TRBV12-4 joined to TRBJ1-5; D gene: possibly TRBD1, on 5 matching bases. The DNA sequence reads TGTGCCAGCAGTTTAAGGGAGGGGAGCCAGCCCCAGCATTTT. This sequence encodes CASSLREGSQPQHF.